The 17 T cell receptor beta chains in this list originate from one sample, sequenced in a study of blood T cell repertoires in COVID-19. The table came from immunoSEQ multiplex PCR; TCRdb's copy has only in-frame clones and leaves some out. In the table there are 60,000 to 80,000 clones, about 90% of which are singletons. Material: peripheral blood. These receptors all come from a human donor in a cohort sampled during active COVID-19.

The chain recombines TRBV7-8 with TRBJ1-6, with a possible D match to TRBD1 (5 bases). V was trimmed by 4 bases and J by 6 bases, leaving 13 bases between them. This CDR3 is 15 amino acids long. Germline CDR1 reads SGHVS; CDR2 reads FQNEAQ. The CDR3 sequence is CASSSYGGSNSPLHF. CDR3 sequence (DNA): TGTGCCAGCAGCTCCTACGGGGGATCTAATTCACCCCTCCACTTT.

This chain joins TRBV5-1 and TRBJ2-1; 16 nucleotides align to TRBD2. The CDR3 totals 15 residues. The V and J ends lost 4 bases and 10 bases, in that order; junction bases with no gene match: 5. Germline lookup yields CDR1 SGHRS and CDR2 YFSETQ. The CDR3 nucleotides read TGCGCCAGCAGCGTGGGACTAGCGGGAGGGCGCGAGCAGTTCTTC. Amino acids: CASSVGLAGGREQFF.

The CDR3: CASSYAPGRGAYHQPQHF. As DNA, the CDR3 is TGTGCCAGCAGTTACGCCCCAGGACGGGGAGCGTATCATCAGCCCCAGCATTTT. This rearrangement joins TRBV6-2 or TRBV6-3 to TRBJ1-5, with unresolved D. Trimming pared 2 bases from V and 5 bases from J, leaving 22 bases between. CDR1 and CDR2 from the germline V gene are MNHEY and SVGEGT. The CDR3 has 18 amino acids.

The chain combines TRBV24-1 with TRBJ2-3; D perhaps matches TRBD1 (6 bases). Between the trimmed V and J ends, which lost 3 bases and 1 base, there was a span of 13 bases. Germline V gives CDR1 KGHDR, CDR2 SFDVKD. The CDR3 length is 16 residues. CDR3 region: CATSDPGALGTDTQYF. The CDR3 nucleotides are TGTGCCACCAGTGATCCAGGGGCCTTGGGCACAGATACGCAGTATTTT.

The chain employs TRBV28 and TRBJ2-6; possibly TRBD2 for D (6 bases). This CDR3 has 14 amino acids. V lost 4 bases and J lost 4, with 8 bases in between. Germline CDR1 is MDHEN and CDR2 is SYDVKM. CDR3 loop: CASSWEAGANVLTF. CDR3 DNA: TGTGCCAGCAGTTGGGAGGCCGGGGCCAACGTCCTGACTTTC.

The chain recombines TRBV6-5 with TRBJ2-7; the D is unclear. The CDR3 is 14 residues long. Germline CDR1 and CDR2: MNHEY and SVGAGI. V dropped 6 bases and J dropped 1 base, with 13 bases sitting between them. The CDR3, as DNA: TGTGCCAGCAGGGGCGAAGCCCCTTCCTACGAGCAGTACTTC. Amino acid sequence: CASRGEAPSYEQYF.

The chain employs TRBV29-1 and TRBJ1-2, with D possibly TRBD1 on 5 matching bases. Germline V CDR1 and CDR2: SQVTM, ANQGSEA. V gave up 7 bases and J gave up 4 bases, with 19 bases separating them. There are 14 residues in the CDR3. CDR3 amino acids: CSGGPTQRGYGYTF. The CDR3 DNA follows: TGCAGCGGGGGACCGACCCAGAGAGGCTATGGCTACACCTTC.

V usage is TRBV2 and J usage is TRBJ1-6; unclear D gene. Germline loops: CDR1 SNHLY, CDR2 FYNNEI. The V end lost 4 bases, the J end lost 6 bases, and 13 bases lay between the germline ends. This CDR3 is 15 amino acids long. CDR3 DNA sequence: TGTGCCAGCAGTGTAAGGCCAGCGATTAATTCACCCCTCCACTTT. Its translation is CASSVRPAINSPLHF.

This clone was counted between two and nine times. Here the CDR3 DNA reads TGTGCCAGCAGTTACTCAAAGGGGCAGGGCATAACGACCGGGGAGCTGTTTTTT. It specifies CASSYSKGQGITTGELFF. This chain uses TRBV6-2 or TRBV6-3 with TRBJ2-2, with a weak D call TRBD1 (5 bases). Per the germline V gene, CDR1 is MNHEY and CDR2 is SVGEGT. The CDR3 is 18 residues long. V lost 0 bases, J lost 5 bases, and 19 bases lay in between.

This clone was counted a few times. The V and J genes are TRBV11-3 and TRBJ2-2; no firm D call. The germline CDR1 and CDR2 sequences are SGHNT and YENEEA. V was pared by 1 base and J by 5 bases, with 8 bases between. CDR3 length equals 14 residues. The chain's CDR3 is CASSLAPRTGELFF. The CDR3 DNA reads TGTGCCAGCAGCTTAGCCCCTAGAACCGGGGAGCTGTTTTTT.

The CDR3 protein is CASSRDRVGQPQHF. The CDR3 DNA follows: TGTGCCAGCTCAAGGGACAGGGTCGGGCAGCCCCAGCATTTT. J is TRBJ1-5 and V is TRBV18, with TRBD1 matching over 9 bases. Unmatched junction bases numbered 6, after V lost 5 bases and J lost 7 bases. CDR3 length: 14 amino acids. Per the germline V gene, CDR1 is KGHSH and CDR2 is LQKENI.

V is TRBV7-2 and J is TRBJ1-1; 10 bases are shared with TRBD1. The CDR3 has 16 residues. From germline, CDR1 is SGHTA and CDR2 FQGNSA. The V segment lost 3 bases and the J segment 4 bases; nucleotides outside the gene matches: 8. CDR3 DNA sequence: TGTGCCAGCAGCTTGCCCTCGGGACAGGGGTTCACTGAAGCTTTCTTT. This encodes CASSLPSGQGFTEAFF.

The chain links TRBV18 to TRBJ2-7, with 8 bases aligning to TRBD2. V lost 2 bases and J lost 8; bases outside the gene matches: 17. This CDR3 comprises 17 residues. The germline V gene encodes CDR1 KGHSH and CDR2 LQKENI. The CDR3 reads CASSPLRGLSGGHQQYF. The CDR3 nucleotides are TGTGCCAGCTCACCATTACGAGGGTTGAGCGGGGGCCACCAGCAGTACTTC.

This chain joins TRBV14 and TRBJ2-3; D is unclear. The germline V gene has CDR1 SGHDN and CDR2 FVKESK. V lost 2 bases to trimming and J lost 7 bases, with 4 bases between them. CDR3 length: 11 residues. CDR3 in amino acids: CASSQQYTQYF. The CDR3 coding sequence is TGTGCCAGCAGCCAACAATATACGCAGTATTTT.

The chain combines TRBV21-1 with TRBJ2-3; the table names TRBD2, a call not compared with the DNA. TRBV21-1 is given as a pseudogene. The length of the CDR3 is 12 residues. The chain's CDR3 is CASPGGPDTQYF. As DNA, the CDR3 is TGTGCCAGCCCCGGGGGGCCAGATACGCAGTATTTT.

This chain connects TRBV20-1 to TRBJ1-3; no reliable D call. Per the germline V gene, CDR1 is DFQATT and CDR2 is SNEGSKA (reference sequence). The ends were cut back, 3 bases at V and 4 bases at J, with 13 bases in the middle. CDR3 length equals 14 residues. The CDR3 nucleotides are TGCAGTGCTAGTCCAGACGGCAGGGGAAACACCATATATTTT. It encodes CSASPDGRGNTIYF.

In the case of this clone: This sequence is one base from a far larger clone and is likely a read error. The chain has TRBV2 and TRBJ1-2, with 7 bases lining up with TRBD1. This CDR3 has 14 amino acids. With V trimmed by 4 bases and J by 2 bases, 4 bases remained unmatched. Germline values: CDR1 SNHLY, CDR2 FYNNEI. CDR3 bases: TGTGCCAGCAGTGTCCGACAGGGAAACTATGGCTACACCTTC. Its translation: CASSVRQGNYGYTF. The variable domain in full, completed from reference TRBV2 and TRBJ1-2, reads EPEVTQTPSHQVTQMGQEVILRCVPISNHLYFYWYRQILGQKVEFLVSFYNNEISEKSEIFDDQFSVERPDGSNFTLKIRSTKLEDSAMYFCASSVRQGNYGYTFGSGTRLTVV.